These T cell receptor beta chains were read from a single sample in a study of CDR3 diversity in severe acne. TCRdb reprocessed the PCR reads with MiXCR, giving one entry per CDR3 protein. In the table there are 65,000 to 95,000 distinct CDR3 sequences, 50% to 65% of which are singletons. Sequencing input: blood. The receptor set was obtained from a male donor in good health, without acne. The CDR3 runs from the conserved cysteine through the conserved F or W. The D gene is left open where the match is weak. Clone sizes are given selectively: once, few, many, or a class where the clone is expanded.

j_call d_call v_call clone_size cdr3_nt cdr3_aa
TRBJ1-6 TRBD1 TRBV10-3 . TGTGCCATCAGGGGACAGCCCAATTCACCCCTCCACTTT CAIRGQPNSPLHF
TRBJ1-1 TRBD1 TRBV2 few TGTGCCAGCAGTCGATCCGGGACAGCGAACACTGAAGCTTTCTTT CASSRSGTANTEAFF
TRBJ1-5 . TRBV30 . TGTGCCAGCAGCCTCCTTGTTGGGGGTGATAGCAATCAGCCCCAGCATTTT CASSLLVGGDSNQPQHF
TRBJ2-4 TRBD1 TRBV20-1 many TGCAGTGCTATGGGACAGGGGGCGAAGGTAGCCAAAAACATTCAGTACTTC CSAMGQGAKVAKNIQYF
TRBJ1-5 . TRBV20-1 . TGCAGTGCGGAATTAGCGGGAGGGCCCGACAATCAGCCCCAGCATTTT CSAELAGGPDNQPQHF
TRBJ2-7 TRBD2 TRBV7-6 . TGTGCCAGCAGCCCCTGGGTTAGCGGGGGGGCTTACGAGCAGTACTTC CASSPWVSGGAYEQYF
TRBJ1-5 . TRBV9 few TGTGCCAGCAGCACTCGGGGTCTAGAGAATCAGCCCCAGCATTTT CASSTRGLENQPQHF
TRBJ2-1 TRBD2 TRBV20-1 . TGCAGTGCTAGCAGTCTAGCGGACTACAATGAGCAGTTCTTC CSASSLADYNEQFF
TRBJ2-3 . TRBV9 many TGTGCCAGCAGCCCTGATCCTGGCAAAAGCACAGATACGCAGTATTTT CASSPDPGKSTDTQYF
TRBJ1-2 . TRBV6-1 . TGTGCCAGCAGTGGTAGGTCAGAAGAGTACTATGGCTACACCTTC CASSGRSEEYYGYTF
TRBJ2-1 . TRBV11-3 . TGTGCCAGCAGCTCGGACGAGCGCCCAGGGCTGAATGAGCAGTTCTTC CASSSDERPGLNEQFF
TRBJ1-1 . TRBV11-2 few TGTGCCAGCAGTTTTCGACAGGACACTGAAGCTTTCTTT CASSFRQDTEAFF